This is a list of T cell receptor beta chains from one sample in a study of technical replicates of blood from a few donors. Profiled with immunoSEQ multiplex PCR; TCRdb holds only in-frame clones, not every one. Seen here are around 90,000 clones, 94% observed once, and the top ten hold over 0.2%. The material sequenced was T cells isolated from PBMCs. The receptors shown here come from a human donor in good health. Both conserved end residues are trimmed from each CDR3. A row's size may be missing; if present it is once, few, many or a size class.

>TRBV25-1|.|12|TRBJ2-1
ASISGRAFNEQF
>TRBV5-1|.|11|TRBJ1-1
ASSLVLDTEAF
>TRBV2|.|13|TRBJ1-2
ASSESGYSNYGYT
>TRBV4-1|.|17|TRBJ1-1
ASSQENFLVKGENTEAF
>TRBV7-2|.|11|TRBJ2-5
ASSRAGGETQY
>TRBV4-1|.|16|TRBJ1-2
ASSQPTGTERINYGYT
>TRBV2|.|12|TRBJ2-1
ASRGTSYYNEQF
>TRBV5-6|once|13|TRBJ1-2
ASSWARETNYGYT
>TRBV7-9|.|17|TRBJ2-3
ASSLSSLIGGVSTDTQY
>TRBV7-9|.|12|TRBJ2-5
ASSSQGNGETQY
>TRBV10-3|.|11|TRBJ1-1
AISGGLNTEAF
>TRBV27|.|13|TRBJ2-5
ASSPLRERGETQY
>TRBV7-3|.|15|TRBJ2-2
ASSLAGTGFGVGELF
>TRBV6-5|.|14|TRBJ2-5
ASSSPPGGQQETQY
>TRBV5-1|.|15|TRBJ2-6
ASSGGSDISGANVLT
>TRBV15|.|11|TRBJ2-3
ATSSTSTDTQY
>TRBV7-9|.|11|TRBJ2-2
ASSFPGTGELF
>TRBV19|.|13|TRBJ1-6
ASRTPGQVTSPLH
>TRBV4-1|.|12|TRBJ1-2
ASSPLFLSYGYT
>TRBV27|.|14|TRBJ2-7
ASGRTGSLFSYEQY
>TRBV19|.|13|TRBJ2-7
ASSTRLTGTYEQY
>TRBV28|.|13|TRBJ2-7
ASNSASVIFYEQY
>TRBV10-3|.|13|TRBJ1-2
AISGGIGQGDGYT
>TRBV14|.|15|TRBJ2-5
ASSQDLWTERQETQY
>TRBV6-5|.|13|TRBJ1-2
ASSYSGDGKYGYT
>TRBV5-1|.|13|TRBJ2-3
ASSFGQGATDTQY
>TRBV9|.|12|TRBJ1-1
ASSARTGNTEAF
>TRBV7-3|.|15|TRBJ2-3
ASSLRASGGPRNTQY
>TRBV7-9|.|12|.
ASSSTLRGYEQY
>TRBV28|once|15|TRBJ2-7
ASIGGQGLRVTYEQY
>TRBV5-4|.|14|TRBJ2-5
ASSLDGTGGQETQY
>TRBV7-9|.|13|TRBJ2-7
ASSLVRTGGYEQY
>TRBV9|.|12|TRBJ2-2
ASSPGTGPGELF
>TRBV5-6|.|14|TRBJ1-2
ASSLGAATGNYGYT
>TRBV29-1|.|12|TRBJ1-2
SVEWSPGDYGYT
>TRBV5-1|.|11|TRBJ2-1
ASSLHRNNEQF
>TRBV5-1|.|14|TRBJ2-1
ASGGQAPLSYNEQF
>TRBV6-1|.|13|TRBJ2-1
ASSEGTSAYNEQF
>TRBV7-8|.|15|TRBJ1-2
ASSSSRDRGKGYGYT
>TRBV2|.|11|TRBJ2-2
ASGLRQSGELF
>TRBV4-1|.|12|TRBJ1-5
ASSRLGVNQPQH
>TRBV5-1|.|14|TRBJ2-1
ASSRLRGGPKDEQF